The T cell receptor beta chain under discussion was sequenced for a study of blood T cell repertoires in COVID-19. Study as a whole: Sources were T cells, B-cell-depleted T cells, or PBMCs; the material itself was cDNA or gDNA.

The method was immunoSEQ multiplex PCR; TCRdb's version includes in-frame clones alone and lacks a portion of them. The repertoire holds 150,000 to 170,000 clones, with approximately 80% as singletons. V was trimmed by 0 bases and J by 0 bases, leaving 5 bases between them. The CDR3 has 14 residues. From germline, CDR1 is MNHEY and CDR2 SMNVEV (reference sequence). The chain uses TRBV27 and TRBJ1-1, with D uncertain. The clonotype originates from a woman older than 75 with acute or convalescent COVID-19. Sample: peripheral blood. CDR3 bases: TGTGCCAGCAGTTTATCGCCGGTGAACACTGAAGCTTTCTTT. This codes for CASSLSPVNTEAFF.